Sequencing of this T cell receptor beta chain was carried out in a study of cytomegalovirus exposure and HLA in healthy donors. General observations from the study: Data from an earlier analysis indicated that most TCR beta V segments were productive either about 90% or about 30% of the time.

A note on this clone: Its cognate antigen is unknown.

Germline assignment: CDR1 SGHRS and CDR2 YFSETQ. Trimming removed 10 bases from V and 3 bases from J; junction bases left unmatched: 6. The CDR3 has 12 amino acids. The PCR ran on 60 Vbeta and 13 Jbeta primers. Under the authors' procedure: There were around 77 million unique TCR beta chains by a later count, and some 10 million of them were shared. The assay was immunoSEQ multiplex PCR, and TCRdb's table has in-frame clones only and misses some. V, J and clone size are taken as reported in that table, and D and trimming were inferred from the DNA itself. The sample yields 130,000 or so clones, 60% to 85% seen once.

The sequencing sample was made of PBMCs. The J gene is TRBJ2-7, the V gene TRBV5-1, with 8 bases fitting TRBD2. The sequence came from a female donor in good health and CMV-seropositive. CDR3 region: CASGGANYEQYF. The CDR3 region has the DNA TGCGCCTCCGGGGGGGCCAACTACGAGCAGTACTTC.